The 2 T cell receptor beta chains reported below all come from one sample, sequenced in a study of cytomegalovirus exposure and HLA in healthy donors. The PCR had 60 Vbeta and 13 Jbeta primers. Sequencing used immunoSEQ multiplex PCR; TCRdb keeps in-frame clones, though not all of them. The table records fewer than 300,000 clones, about 80% of them present only once. Sequencing was done on a sample of PBMCs. These receptors all stem from a girl under 10 years old in good health and CMV-seronegative.

The chain carries TRBV10-3 and TRBJ1-4, with D possibly being TRBD1 (5 bases). V was trimmed by 0 bases and J by 8 bases, leaving 16 bases between them. Germline V gene sequence: CDR1 ENHRY, CDR2 SYGVKD. The CDR3 length is 16 residues. CDR3 coding DNA: TGTGCCATCAGTGAGTCGGAAGGCAGGGTCGGCGAAAAACTGTTTTTT. It codes for CAISESEGRVGEKLFF.

V usage is TRBV28 and J usage is TRBJ2-7; 7 bases align to TRBD1. Per the germline V gene, CDR1 is MDHEN and CDR2 is SYDVKM. The CDR3 totals 13 residues. With V trimmed by 10 bases and J by 3 bases, 9 bases remained unmatched. The CDR3, as DNA: TGTGCCATCCGTAACCGGGACAGCTACGAGCAGTACTTC. It is translated as CAIRNRDSYEQYF.